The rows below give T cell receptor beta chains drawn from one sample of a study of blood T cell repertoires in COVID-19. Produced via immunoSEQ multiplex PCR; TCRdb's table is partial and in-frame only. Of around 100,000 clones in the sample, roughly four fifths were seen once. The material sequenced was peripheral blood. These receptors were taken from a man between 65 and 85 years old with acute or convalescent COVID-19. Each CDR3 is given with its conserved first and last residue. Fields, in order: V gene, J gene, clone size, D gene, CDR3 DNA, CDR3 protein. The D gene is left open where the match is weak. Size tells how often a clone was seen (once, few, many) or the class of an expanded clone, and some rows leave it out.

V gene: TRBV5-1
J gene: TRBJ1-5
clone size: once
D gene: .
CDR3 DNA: TGCGCCAGCAGCCCCACGGGGGACCGACCCAATCAGCCCCAGCATTTT
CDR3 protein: CASSPTGDRPNQPQHF

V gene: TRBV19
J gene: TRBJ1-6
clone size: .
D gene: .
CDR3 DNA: TGTGCCAGTAACCAGGCCCGCAATAATTCACCCCTCCACTTT
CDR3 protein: CASNQARNNSPLHF

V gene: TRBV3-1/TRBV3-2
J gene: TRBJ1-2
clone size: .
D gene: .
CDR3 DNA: TGTGCCAGCAGCCAAGTTCGGGGTGGAGGCTACACCTTC
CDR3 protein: CASSQVRGGGYTF

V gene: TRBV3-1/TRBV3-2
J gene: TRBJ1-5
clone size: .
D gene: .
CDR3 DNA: TGTGCCAGCAGCCAAGGTGGGTTCGGGCAGCCCCAGCATTTT
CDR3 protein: CASSQGGFGQPQHF

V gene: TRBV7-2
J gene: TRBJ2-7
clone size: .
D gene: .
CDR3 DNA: TGTGCCAGCAGCTTAGGGGCAGGCTCCTACGAGCAGTACTTC
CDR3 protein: CASSLGAGSYEQYF

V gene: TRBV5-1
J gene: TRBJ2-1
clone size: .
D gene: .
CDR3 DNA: TGCGCCAGCAGCTTGACAGGTTCCCCCAATGAGCAGTTCTTC
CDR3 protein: CASSLTGSPNEQFF

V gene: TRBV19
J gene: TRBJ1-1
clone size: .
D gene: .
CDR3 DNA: TGTGCCAGTAGGGATCACAGAGATTTCCCTGAAGCTTTCTTT
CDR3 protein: CASRDHRDFPEAFF

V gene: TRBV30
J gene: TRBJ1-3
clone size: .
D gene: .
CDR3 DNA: TGTGCCTGGCCCCCCGGTGAGGGCTCTGGAAACACCATATATTTT
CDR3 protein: CAWPPGEGSGNTIYF

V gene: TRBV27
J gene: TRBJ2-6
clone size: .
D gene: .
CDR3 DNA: TGTGCCAGCAGTCTCCGGGTGAGCTCTGGGGCCAACGTCCTGACTTTC
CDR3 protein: CASSLRVSSGANVLTF

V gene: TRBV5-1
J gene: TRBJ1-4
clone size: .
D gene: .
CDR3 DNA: TGCGCCAGCAGCTTGGTCGGGGTAACTAATGAAAAACTGTTTTTT
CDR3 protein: CASSLVGVTNEKLFF

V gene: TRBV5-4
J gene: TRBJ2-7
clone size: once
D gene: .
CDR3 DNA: TGTGCCAGCAGCTTTAAGGACATTTACGAGCAGTACTTC
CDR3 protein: CASSFKDIYEQYF

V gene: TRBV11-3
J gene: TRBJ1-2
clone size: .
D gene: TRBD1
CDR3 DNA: TGTGCCAGCAGCTTAGGATCCAGGGGGCGGCATGGCTACACCTTC
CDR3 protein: CASSLGSRGRHGYTF

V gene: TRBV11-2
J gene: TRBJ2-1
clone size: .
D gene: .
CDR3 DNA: TGTGCCAGCCGCCCTTGGAGGGGCAAAAATGAGCAGTTCTTC
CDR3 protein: CASRPWRGKNEQFF

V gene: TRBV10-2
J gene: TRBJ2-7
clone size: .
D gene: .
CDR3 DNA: TGCGCCAGCAGTACAGGGAACTCCTACGAGCAGTACTTC
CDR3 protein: CASSTGNSYEQYF

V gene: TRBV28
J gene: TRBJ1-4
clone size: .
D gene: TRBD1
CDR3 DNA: TGTGCCAGTGACAGGGAAGGGGTAGCTAATGAAAAACTGTTTTTT
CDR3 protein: CASDREGVANEKLFF

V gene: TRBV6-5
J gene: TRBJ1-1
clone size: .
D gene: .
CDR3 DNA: TGTGCCAGCAGCTTACAGTTAAACACTGAAGCTTTCTTT
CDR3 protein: CASSLQLNTEAFF

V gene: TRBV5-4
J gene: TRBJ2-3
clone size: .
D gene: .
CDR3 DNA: TGTGCCAGCAGCTCCTCAGATACGCAGTATTTT
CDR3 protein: CASSSSDTQYF

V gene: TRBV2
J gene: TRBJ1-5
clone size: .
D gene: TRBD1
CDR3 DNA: TGTGCCAGCGGACGGACAGGAGAAAATCAGCCCCAGCATTTT
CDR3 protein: CASGRTGENQPQHF

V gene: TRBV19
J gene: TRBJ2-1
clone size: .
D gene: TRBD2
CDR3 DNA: TGTGCCAGTAGTTCCCAACTAGCGGGAAGGGATGAGCAGTTCTTC
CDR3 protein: CASSSQLAGRDEQFF

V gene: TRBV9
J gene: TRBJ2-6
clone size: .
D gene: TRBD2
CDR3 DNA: TGTGCCAGCAGCGTAGACGGCGGGGGGGCCTCTGGGGCCAACGTCCTGACTTTC
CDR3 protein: CASSVDGGGASGANVLTF

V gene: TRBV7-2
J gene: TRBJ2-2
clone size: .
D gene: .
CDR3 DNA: TGTGCCAGCAGCGCTCAACAGGGTACCGGGGAGCTGTTTTTT
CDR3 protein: CASSAQQGTGELFF

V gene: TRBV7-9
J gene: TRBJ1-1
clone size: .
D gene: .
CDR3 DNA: TGTGCCAGCAGCCCACACCGGACAGCACTGAACACTGAAGCTTTCTTT
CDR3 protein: CASSPHRTALNTEAFF

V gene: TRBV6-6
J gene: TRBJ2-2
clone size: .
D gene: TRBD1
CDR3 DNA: TGTGCCAGCAGTTCCGGACAGGGGGCAGCCGGGGAGCTGTTTTTT
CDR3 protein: CASSSGQGAAGELFF

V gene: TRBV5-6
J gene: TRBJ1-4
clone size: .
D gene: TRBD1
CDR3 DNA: TGTGCCAGCAGCCTCGCCGGACAGGGGAATGAAAAACTGTTTTTT
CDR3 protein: CASSLAGQGNEKLFF

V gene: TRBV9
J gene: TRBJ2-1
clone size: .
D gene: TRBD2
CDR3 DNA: TGTGCCAGCAGCGTAGAGCCTAGCGGGAGGGGGGATGAGCAGTTCTTC
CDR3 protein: CASSVEPSGRGDEQFF

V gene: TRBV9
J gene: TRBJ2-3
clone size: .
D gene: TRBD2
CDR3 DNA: TGTGCCAGCAGCGTAGGGCTAGCGGGAGTTGGAGGCACAGATACGCAGTATTTT
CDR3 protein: CASSVGLAGVGGTDTQYF

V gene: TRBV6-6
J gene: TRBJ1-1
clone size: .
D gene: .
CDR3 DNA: TGTGCCAGCAATCGTGGGGGGATTTCTGGTACTGAAGCTTTCTTT
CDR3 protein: CASNRGGISGTEAFF

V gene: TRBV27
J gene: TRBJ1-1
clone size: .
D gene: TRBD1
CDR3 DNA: TGTGCCAGCATTAGGACAGGAGGGGGGACTGAAGCTTTCTTT
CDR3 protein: CASIRTGGGTEAFF

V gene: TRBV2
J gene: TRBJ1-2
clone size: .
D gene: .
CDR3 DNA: TGTGCCAGCAGTGAAGCGCTCCGGGGGGGCTACACCTTC
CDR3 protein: CASSEALRGGYTF

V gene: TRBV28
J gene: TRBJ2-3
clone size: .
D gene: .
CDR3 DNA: TGTGCCAGCAGTGAACAGGGCACAGATACGCAGTATTTT
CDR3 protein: CASSEQGTDTQYF

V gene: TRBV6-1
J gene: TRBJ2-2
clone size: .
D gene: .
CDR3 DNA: TGTGCCAGCAGTTCCCAGTCGAACACCGGGGAGCTGTTTTTT
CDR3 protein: CASSSQSNTGELFF

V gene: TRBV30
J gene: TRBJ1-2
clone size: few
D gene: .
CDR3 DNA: TGTGCCTGGAATGGAGCAGGAGGCTATGGCTACACCTTC
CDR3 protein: CAWNGAGGYGYTF

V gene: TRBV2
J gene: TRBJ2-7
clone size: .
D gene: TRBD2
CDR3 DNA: TGTGCCAGCACTAGACTAGCGGAGGCCTACGAGCAGTACTTC
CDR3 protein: CASTRLAEAYEQYF

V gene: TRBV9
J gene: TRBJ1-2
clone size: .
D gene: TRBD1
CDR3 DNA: TGTGCCAGCAGCCCCGGACAGGGAGACTATGGCTACACCTTC
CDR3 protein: CASSPGQGDYGYTF

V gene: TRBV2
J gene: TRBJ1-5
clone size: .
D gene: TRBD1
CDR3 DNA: TGTGCCAGCAGCGGACAGGGGGGCAATCAGCCCCAGCATTTT
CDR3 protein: CASSGQGGNQPQHF

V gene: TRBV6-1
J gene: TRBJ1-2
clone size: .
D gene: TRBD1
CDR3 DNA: TGTGCCAGCAGTGACGGACAGGGACGCTATGGCTACACCTTC
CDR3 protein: CASSDGQGRYGYTF

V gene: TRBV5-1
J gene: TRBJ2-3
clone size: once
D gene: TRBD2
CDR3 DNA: TGCGCCAGCAGCTCTGCTAGCGGGGGGGCGAGGACAGATACGCAGTATTTT
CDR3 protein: CASSSASGGARTDTQYF

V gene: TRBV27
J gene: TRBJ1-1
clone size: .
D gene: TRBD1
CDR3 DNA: TGTGCCAGCAGCTACAGGGGGCGTACTGAAGCTTTCTTT
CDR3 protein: CASSYRGRTEAFF

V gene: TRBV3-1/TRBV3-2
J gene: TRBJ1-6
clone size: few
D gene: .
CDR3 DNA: TGTGCCAGCAGCCAAGGTAGCGGAAGTAATTCACCCCTCCACTTT
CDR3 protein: CASSQGSGSNSPLHF

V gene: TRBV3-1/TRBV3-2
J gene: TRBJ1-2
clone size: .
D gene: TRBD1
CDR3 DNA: TGTGCCAGCAGCGGTCCTAGGACAGGGTCGAATGGCTACACCTTC
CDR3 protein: CASSGPRTGSNGYTF

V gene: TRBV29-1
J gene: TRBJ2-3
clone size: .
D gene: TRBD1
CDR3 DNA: TGCAGCGTTGGCGAGGACAGGGGGACAGATACGCAGTATTTT
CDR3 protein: CSVGEDRGTDTQYF

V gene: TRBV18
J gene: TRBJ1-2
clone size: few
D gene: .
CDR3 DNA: TGTGCCAGCTCACCGGGGGGGGACTATGGCTACACCTTC
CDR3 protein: CASSPGGDYGYTF

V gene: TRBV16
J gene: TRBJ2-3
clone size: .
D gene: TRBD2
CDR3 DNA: TGTGCCAGCAGCCATGGCACGGGAGGCACGCAGTATTTT
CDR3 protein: CASSHGTGGTQYF

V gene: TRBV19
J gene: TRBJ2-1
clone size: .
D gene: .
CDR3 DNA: TGTGCCAGTAGTATTCGACCAGGGACAACCTACAATGAGCAGTTCTTC
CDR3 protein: CASSIRPGTTYNEQFF

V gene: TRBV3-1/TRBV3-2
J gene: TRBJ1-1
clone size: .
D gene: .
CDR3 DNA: TGTGCCAGCAGCCAAGAGCTAAACACTGAAGCTTTCTTT
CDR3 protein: CASSQELNTEAFF

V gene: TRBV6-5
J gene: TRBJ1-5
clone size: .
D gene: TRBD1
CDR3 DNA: TGTGCCAGCAGGGGACAGGGTGGAAATCAGCCCCAGCATTTT
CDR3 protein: CASRGQGGNQPQHF

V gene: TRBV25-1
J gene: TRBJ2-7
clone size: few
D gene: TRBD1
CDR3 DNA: TGTGCCAGCAGTGACCAGGACAGGGGACTTTACGAGCAGTACTTC
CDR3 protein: CASSDQDRGLYEQYF

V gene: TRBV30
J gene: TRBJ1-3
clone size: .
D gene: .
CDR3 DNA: TGTGCCTGGAGACCGACGGGGGGAGGAAACACCATATATTTT
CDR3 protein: CAWRPTGGGNTIYF

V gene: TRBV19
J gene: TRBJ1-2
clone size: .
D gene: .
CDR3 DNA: TGTGCCAGTAGTATCCAGAATGGCTACACCTTC
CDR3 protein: CASSIQNGYTF

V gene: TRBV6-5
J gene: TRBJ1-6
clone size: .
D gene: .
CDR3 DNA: TGTGCCAGCAGTTACGATAACACCTATAATTCACCCCTCCACTTT
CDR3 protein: CASSYDNTYNSPLHF

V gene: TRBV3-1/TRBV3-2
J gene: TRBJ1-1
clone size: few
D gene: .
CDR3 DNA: TGTGCCAGCAGCCAAGCGGGGGGCGCCGGGAACACTGAAGCTTTCTTT
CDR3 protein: CASSQAGGAGNTEAFF

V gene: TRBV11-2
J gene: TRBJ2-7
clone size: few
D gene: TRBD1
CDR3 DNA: TGTGCCAGCACCGCCGGGACAGGGGAAGCCGAGCAGTACTTC
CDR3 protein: CASTAGTGEAEQYF

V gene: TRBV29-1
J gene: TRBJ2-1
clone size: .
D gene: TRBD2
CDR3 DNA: TGCAGCGTTCGAACGGGAGGGGACAATGAGCAGTTCTTC
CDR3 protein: CSVRTGGDNEQFF